These 22 T cell receptor beta chains came from one sample sequenced in a study of T cells after yellow fever vaccination. One entry per CDR3 protein results from TCRdb running MiXCR on the 5' RACE reads. This table holds some 350,000 distinct CDR3 sequences, approximately 10% found once. The sequencing here drew on PBMCs, taken on the day of the first yellow fever vaccination. The receptor source for this set is a man between 18 and 35 years old who received the YFV17D yellow fever vaccine.

This chain links TRBV6-2 or TRBV6-3 with TRBJ1-1, with 8 bases lining up with TRBD1. Germline-derived CDR1 and CDR2 are MNHEY and SVGEGT. The J segment lost 1 base and the V segment lost 2 bases, leaving 0 bases of the junction unmatched. The CDR3 contains 14 residues. The CDR3 DNA is TGTGCCAGCAGTTACGACAGGGGGAACACTGAAGCTTTCTTT. Its protein is CASSYDRGNTEAFF.

This rearrangement joins TRBV20-1 to TRBJ1-5; 9 nucleotides line up with TRBD1. Germline V CDR1 and CDR2: DFQATT, SNEGSKA (reference sequence). V shed 3 bases and J 6 bases; nucleotides not matched to a gene: 9. The CDR3 is 15 residues long. DNA of the CDR3: TGCAGTGCTAGCGTAGGGACAGGGCTTACTCAGCCCCAGCATTTT. This sequence encodes CSASVGTGLTQPQHF.

This sequence joins TRBV15 and TRBJ1-2, with TRBD1 as a possible D gene (5 bases). Germline CDR1 reads LNHNV; CDR2 reads YYDKDF (reference sequence). The CDR3 spans 14 residues. The V end was cut by 5 bases, the J end by 2 bases, with 12 bases between. The CDR3, as DNA: TGTGCCACCAGCGGGGACCGAGGAAACTATGGCTACACCTTC. Amino acids: CATSGDRGNYGYTF.

The rearrangement links TRBV24-1 to TRBJ2-5; 8 bases agree with TRBD1. V lost 4 bases to trimming and J lost 5 bases; unmatched junction nucleotides: 8. The CDR3 extends over 15 amino acids. CDR1 KGHDR and CDR2 SFDVKD come from the germline V gene. The CDR3 loop is CATSDPGQGSETQYF. The CDR3 coding sequence is TGTGCCACCAGTGACCCTGGACAGGGTAGTGAGACCCAGTACTTC.

The chain joins TRBV5-1 to TRBJ1-2; 8 bases align to TRBD1. This CDR3 has 15 amino acids. The V and J ends lost 2 bases and 0 bases, in that order; junction bases with no gene match: 3. Germline V CDR1 and CDR2: SGHRS, YFSETQ. The CDR3 protein is CASSLPGQANYGYTF. For the CDR3, the DNA is TGCGCCAGCAGCTTACCGGGACAGGCTAACTATGGCTACACCTTC.

Of note for this clonotype: At one of its ends the junction is not consistent with the germline gene, which may arise from a read error. J is TRBJ2-1 and V is TRBV7-9; tentative D call: TRBD2 (6 bases). The germline CDR1 and CDR2 sequences are SEHNR and FQNEAQ (reference sequence). The CDR3 contains 12 residues. CDR3 bases: TGTGCCAGCAGCCCCGACGTGGGGGGTAAGGTCTTC. Residues: CASSPDVGGKVF.

Only a few counts were recorded for this clonotype. CDR3 nucleotides: TGCAGTGCTAGAGGGGTTGAAGCTTTCTTT. This translates into CSARGVEAFF. This chain links TRBV20-1 with TRBJ1-1; D ambiguous. Trimming took off 1 base at V and 7 bases at J, with 4 bases between the two ends. The CDR3 sequence is 10 residues long. Germline V gives CDR1 DFQATT, CDR2 SNEGSKA (reference sequence).

The chain is built from TRBV2 and TRBJ2-5; D not resolved. The CDR3 covers 15 residues. Germline lookup yields CDR1 SNHLY and CDR2 FYNNEI. V was clipped by 3 bases and J by 0 bases, with 11 bases between them. The CDR3 loop is CASSEIVYNQETQYF. The CDR3 DNA sequence: TGTGCCAGCAGTGAGATCGTCTACAACCAAGAGACCCAGTACTTC.

The rearrangement joins TRBV12-3 or TRBV12-4 to TRBJ1-1; 11 bases match TRBD1. V was pared by 4 bases and J by 11 bases, with 9 bases of the junction left unmatched. There are 14 residues in the CDR3. This CDR3 is CASSSGQGAGGAFF. CDR3 nucleotide sequence: TGTGCCAGCAGTTCAGGACAGGGGGCGGGAGGTGCTTTCTTT.

The gene calls are TRBV9 and TRBJ2-7, with 9 bases matching TRBD2. Germline V gene sequence: CDR1 SGDLS, CDR2 YYNGEE. CDR3 size: 13 residues. V lost 5 bases to trimming and J lost 6 bases; unmatched junction nucleotides: 6. The CDR3 is CASSLGGGVEQYF. DNA for the CDR3: TGTGCCAGCAGTTTGGGCGGGGGGGTCGAGCAGTACTTC.

The chain links TRBV20-1 to TRBJ1-2; possible D gene TRBD1, 5 bases. CDR3 length: 13 amino acids. The germline V gene encodes CDR1 DFQATT and CDR2 SNEGSKA (reference sequence). V was clipped by 4 bases and J by 7 bases, with 16 bases between them. This CDR3 reads CSATGALVGGYTF. The CDR3 DNA reads TGCAGTGCTACCGGGGCCCTGGTAGGTGGCTACACCTTC.

J is TRBJ2-3 and V is TRBV7-8; TRBD2 matches at 9 bases. The junction had 10 bases not matched to a gene; V was cut back by 0 bases and J by 3 bases. The germline gives CDR1 SGHVS, CDR2 FQNEAQ. The CDR3 totals 18 residues. The CDR3 loop is CASSLAQSLAGGTDTQYF. The CDR3 DNA reads TGTGCCAGCAGCTTAGCGCAATCCCTCGCGGGGGGGACAGATACGCAGTATTTT.

The chain combines TRBV5-1 with TRBJ2-5; no definite D call. CDR1 SGHRS and CDR2 YFSETQ come from the germline V gene. Trimming removed 4 bases at V and 1 base at J, with 17 bases between. This CDR3 has 16 residues. The CDR3: CASSRTQSGGQETQYF. The CDR3 region has the DNA TGCGCCAGCAGCCGGACCCAGTCCGGCGGCCAAGAGACCCAGTACTTC.

The chain employs TRBV20-1 and TRBJ2-1; either TRBD1 or TRBD2 may supply D (5 bases each). CDR3 length: 15 residues. Germline assignment: CDR1 DFQATT and CDR2 SNEGSKA (reference sequence). Trimming pared 1 base from V and 5 bases from J, leaving 15 bases between. The CDR3 protein is CSARGWGWADNEQFF. Here the CDR3 DNA reads TGCAGTGCTAGAGGTTGGGGGTGGGCGGACAATGAGCAGTTCTTC.

The chain couples TRBV20-1 to TRBJ2-1; D possibly corresponds to TRBD2 (5 bases). The CDR3 spans 12 residues. The V gene lost 5 bases and the J gene lost 8 bases, with 13 bases spanning the gap. The V gene's germline CDR1 is DFQATT and CDR2 SNEGSKA (reference sequence). CDR3 DNA: TGCAGTGCTCGTCCGGAGGTAGATGAGCAGTTCTTC. It yields the protein CSARPEVDEQFF.

The CDR3 DNA follows: TGTGCCAGCAGTGGAAGCGGGGGCCTCTCCTACGAGCAGTACGTC. Protein sequence: CASSGSGGLSYEQYV. The V and J genes are TRBV28 and TRBJ2-7; 8 bases are a match to TRBD2. Germline CDR1 is MDHEN and CDR2 is SYDVKM. V was clipped by 5 bases and J by 0 bases; unmatched bases: 6. This CDR3 comprises 15 residues.

The rearrangement links TRBV12-3 or TRBV12-4 to TRBJ1-3; no clear D gene. The CDR3 extends over 13 amino acids. The V gene lost 7 bases and the J gene lost 7 bases, with 14 bases spanning the gap. The CDR3 DNA reads as TGTGCCAGCATACCGGGAAGTGGCAACACCATATATTTT. Its translation: CASIPGSGNTIYF.

The V gene is TRBV6-2 or TRBV6-3, the J gene TRBJ2-5; 14 bases agree with TRBD2. CDR1 and CDR2 from the germline V gene are MNHEY and SVGEGT. Trimming at V came to 4 bases and at J to 1 base, leaving 5 bases not matched to a gene. The CDR3 loop spans 17 amino acids. In nucleotides, the CDR3 is TGTGCCAGCAGTTCGGGACTAGCGGGGGCAGTCCAAGAGACCCAGTACTTC. This translates into CASSSGLAGAVQETQYF.

The CDR3 DNA sequence: TGTGCCAGCAGCTTGGGGCTAGCGGGGGTCGGTGAGACCCAGTACTTC. It translates to CASSLGLAGVGETQYF. J is TRBJ2-5 and V is TRBV5-4; 10 nucleotides line up with TRBD2. Germline CDR1 SGHNT, CDR2 YYREEE (reference sequence). The CDR3 has 16 residues. V gave up 0 bases and J gave up 5 bases; unmatched junction bases: 7.

Only a few counts were recorded for this clonotype. J is TRBJ1-1 and V is TRBV11-2; D gene ambiguous. This CDR3 is built from 14 residues. Germline CDR1 is SGHAT and CDR2 is FQNNGV. With 3 bases removed from V and 1 base from J, the gap between germline ends came to 9 bases. The CDR3 region has the DNA TGTGCCAGCAGCTTCCCCAAAAGGAACACTGAAGCTTTCTTT. Translated: CASSFPKRNTEAFF.

This clonotype was counted a few times. The CDR3: CASIRSTGSPSYEQYF. The CDR3 nucleotides read TGCGCCAGCATACGTTCCACGGGATCTCCGTCCTACGAGCAGTACTTC. V and J are TRBV10-1 and TRBJ2-7, with D perhaps matching TRBD2 (5 bases). CDR1 is WNHNN, CDR2 SYGVQD, per germline (reference sequence). Trimming cost V 7 bases and J 1 base, with 20 bases left between them. The CDR3 totals 16 residues.

V usage is TRBV20-1 and J usage is TRBJ1-2; 8 bases agree with TRBD1. The V gene's germline CDR1 is DFQATT and CDR2 SNEGSKA (reference sequence). CDR3 length: 15 amino acids. After removal of 7 bases from V and 2 bases from J, the junction contained 12 bases not matched to a gene. CDR3 amino acids: CSDSTGAGGNYGYTF. The CDR3 region has the DNA TGCAGTGATAGTACTGGAGCAGGGGGCAACTATGGCTACACCTTC.